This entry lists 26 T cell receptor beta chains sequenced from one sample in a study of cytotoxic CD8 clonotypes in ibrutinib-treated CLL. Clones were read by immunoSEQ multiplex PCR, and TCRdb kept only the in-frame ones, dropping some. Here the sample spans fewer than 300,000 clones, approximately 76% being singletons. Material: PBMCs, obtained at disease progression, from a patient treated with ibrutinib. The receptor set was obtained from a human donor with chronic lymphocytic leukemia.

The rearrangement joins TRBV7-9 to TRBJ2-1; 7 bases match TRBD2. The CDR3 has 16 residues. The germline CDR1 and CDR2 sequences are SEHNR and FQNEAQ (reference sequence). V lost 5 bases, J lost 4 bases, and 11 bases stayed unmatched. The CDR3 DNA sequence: TGTGCCAGCAGCAACCCCTTAGCGGGTCATTACAATGAGCAGTTCTTC. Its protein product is CASSNPLAGHYNEQFF.

CDR3 region: CASSELREDIYEQYF. The CDR3, as DNA: TGTGCCAGCAGTGAATTGCGGGAGGACATCTACGAGCAGTACTTC. J is TRBJ2-7 and V is TRBV2, with TRBD2 matching over 8 bases. Trimming removed 2 bases from V and 3 bases from J; junction bases left unmatched: 6. The CDR3 runs 15 residues. Germline V gene lookup returns CDR1 SNHLY and CDR2 FYNNEI.

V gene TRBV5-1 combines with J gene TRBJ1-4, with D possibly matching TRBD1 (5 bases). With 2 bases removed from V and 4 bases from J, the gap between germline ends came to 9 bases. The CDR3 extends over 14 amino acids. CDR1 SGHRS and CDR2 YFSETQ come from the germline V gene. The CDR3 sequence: CASSFRVFNEKLFF. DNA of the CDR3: TGCGCCAGCAGCTTCAGGGTATTTAATGAAAAACTGTTTTTT.

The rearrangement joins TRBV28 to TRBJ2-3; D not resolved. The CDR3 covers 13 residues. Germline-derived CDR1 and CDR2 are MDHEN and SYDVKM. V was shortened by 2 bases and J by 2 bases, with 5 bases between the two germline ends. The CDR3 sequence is CASSLVPTDTQYF. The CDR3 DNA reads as TGTGCCAGCAGTTTAGTCCCCACAGATACGCAGTATTTT.

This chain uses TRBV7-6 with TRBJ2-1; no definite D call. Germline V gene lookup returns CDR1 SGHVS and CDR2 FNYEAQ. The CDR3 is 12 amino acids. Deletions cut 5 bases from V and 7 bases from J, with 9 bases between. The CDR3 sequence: CASSLTSNEQFF. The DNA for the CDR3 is TGTGCCAGCAGCCTCACGTCAAATGAGCAGTTCTTC.

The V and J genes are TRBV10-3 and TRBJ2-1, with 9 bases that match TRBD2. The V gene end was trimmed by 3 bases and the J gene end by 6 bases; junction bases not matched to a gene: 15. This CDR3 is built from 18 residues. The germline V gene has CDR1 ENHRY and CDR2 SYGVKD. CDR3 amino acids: CAISELRGGSVRFNEQFF. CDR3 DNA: TGTGCCATCAGTGAATTGCGGGGGGGCTCCGTGCGCTTCAATGAGCAGTTCTTC.

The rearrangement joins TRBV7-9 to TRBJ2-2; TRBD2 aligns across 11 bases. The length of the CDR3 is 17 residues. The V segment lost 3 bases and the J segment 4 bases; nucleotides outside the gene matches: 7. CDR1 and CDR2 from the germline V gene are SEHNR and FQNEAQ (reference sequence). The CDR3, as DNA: TGTGCCAGCAGCTTGGCTAGCGGGGGGCCCGCCACCGGGGAGCTGTTTTTT. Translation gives CASSLASGGPATGELFF.

The DNA of the CDR3 is TGTGCCAGTAGTATCAGACAGGGGAATCAGCCCCAGCATTTT. It specifies CASSIRQGNQPQHF. The J gene is TRBJ1-5, the V gene TRBV19; TRBD1 agrees at 8 bases. The CDR3 sequence is 14 residues long. CDR1 and CDR2 from the germline V gene are LNHDA and SQIVND (reference sequence). V lost 3 bases, J lost 4 bases, and 2 bases stayed unmatched.

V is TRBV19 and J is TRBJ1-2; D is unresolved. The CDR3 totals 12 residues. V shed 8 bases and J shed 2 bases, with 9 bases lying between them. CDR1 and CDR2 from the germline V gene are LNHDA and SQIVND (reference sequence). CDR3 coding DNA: TGTGCCAGTGGAAGTTACAACTATGGCTACACCTTC. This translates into CASGSYNYGYTF.

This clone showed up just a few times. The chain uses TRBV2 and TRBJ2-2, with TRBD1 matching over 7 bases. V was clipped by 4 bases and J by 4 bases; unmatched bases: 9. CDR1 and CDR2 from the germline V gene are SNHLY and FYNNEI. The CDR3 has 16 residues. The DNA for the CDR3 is TGTGCCAGCAGTGTTTCACAGGGGATTATCACCGGGGAGCTGTTTTTT. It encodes CASSVSQGIITGELFF.

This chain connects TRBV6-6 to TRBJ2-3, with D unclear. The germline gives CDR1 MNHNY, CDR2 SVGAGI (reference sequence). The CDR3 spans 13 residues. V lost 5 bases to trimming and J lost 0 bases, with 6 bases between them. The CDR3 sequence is CASSVDSTDTQYF. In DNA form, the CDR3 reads TGTGCCAGCAGTGTCGACAGCACAGATACGCAGTATTTT.

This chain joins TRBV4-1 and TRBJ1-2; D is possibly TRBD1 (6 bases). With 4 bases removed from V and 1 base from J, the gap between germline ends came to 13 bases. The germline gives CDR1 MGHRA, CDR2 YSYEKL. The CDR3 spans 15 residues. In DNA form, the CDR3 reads TGCGCCAGCAGCCCTTGGCAGGGGAGTAACTATGGCTACACCTTC. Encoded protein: CASSPWQGSNYGYTF.

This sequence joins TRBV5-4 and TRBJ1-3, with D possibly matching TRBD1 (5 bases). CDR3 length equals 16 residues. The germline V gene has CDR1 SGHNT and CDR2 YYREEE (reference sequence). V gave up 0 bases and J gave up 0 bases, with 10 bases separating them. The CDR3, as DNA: TGTGCCAGCAGCTTGGGAGGGGCTATCTCTGGAAACACCATATATTTT. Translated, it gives CASSLGGAISGNTIYF.

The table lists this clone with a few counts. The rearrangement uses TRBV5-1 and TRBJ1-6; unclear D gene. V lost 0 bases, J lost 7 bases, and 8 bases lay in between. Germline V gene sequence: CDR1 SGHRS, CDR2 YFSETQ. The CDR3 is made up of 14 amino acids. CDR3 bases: TGCGCCAGCAGCTTGGGGGAACGGAATTCACCCCTCCACTTT. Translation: CASSLGERNSPLHF. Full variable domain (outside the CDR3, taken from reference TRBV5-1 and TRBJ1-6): KAGVTQTPRYLIKTRGQQVTLSCSPISGHRSVSWYQQTPGQGLQFLFEYFSETQRNKGNFPGRFSGRQFSNSRSEMNVSTLELGDSALYLCASSLGERNSPLHFGNGTRLTVT.

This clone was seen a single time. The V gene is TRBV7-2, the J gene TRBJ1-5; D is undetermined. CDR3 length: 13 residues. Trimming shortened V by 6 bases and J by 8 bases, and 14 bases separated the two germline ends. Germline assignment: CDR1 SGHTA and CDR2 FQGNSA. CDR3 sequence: CASSHRAPEPQHF. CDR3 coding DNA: TGTGCCAGCAGTCACCGAGCGCCTGAGCCCCAGCATTTT. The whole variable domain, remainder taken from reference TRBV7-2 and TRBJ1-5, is GAGVSQSPSNKVTEKGKDVELRCDPISGHTALYWYRQSLGQGLEFLIYFQGNSAPDKSGLPSDRFSAERTGGSVSTLTIQRTQQEDSAVYLCASSHRAPEPQHFGDGTRLSIL.

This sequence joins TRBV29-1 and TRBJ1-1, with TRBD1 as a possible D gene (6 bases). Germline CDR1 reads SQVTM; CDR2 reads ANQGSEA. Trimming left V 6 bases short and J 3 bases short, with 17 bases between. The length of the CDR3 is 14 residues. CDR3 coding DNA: TGCAGCGTGGGGAGGGCAGGGGCGGACACTGAAGCTTTCTTT. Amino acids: CSVGRAGADTEAFF.

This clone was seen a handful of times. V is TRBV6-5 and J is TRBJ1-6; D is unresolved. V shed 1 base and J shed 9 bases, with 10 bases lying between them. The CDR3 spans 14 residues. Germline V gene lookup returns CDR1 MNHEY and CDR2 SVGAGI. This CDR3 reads CASSYFSRGSPLHF. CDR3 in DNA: TGTGCCAGCAGTTACTTCAGCCGGGGTTCACCCCTCCACTTT.

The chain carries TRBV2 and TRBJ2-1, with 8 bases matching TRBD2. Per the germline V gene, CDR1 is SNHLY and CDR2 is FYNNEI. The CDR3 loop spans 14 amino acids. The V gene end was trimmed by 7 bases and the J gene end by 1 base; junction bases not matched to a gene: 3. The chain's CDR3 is CASKGLGSYNEQFF. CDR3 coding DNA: TGTGCCAGCAAGGGACTAGGTTCCTACAATGAGCAGTTCTTC.

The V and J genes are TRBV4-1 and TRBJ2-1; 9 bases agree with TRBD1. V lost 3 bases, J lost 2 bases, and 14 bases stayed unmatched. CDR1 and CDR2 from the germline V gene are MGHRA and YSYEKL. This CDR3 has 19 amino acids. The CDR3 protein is CASSQRALGGTGTYNEQFF. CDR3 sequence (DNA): TGCGCCAGCAGCCAGCGGGCTCTTGGGGGGACAGGGACCTACAATGAGCAGTTCTTC.

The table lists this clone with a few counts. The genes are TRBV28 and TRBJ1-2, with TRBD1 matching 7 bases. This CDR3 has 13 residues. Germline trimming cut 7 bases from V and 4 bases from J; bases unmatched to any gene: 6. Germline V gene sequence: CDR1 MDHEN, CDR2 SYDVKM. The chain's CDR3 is CASNQGGSYGYTF. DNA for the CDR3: TGTGCCAGCAACCAGGGGGGAAGCTATGGCTACACCTTC.

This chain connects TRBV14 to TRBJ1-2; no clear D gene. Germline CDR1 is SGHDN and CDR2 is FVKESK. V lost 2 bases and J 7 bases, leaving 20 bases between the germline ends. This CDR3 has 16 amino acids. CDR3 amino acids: CASSQNPATASGGYTF. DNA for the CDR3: TGTGCCAGCAGCCAAAACCCCGCCACAGCTTCGGGTGGCTACACCTTC.

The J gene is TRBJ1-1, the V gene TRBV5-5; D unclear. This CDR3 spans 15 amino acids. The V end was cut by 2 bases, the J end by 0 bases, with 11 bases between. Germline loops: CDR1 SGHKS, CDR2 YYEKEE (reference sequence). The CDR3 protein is CASSFRVIMNTEAFF. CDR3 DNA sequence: TGTGCCAGCAGCTTCCGAGTAATTATGAACACTGAAGCTTTCTTT.

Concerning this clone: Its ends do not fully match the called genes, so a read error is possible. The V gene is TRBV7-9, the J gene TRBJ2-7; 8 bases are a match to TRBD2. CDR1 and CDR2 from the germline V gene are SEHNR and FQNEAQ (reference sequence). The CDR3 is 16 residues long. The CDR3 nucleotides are TGTGCCAGCAGCCTAGCATGGGGCGGGGGGACCTACGAGCAGTACTTC. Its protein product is CASSLAWGGGTYEQYF.

The CDR3 loop reads CASSLWAGTNTGELFF. Here the CDR3 DNA reads TGTGCCAGCAGTTTATGGGCGGGGACGAACACCGGGGAGCTGTTTTTT. The V gene is TRBV27, the J gene TRBJ2-2; possibly TRBD2 for D (6 bases). The germline CDR1 and CDR2 sequences are MNHEY and SMNVEV (reference sequence). The CDR3 has 16 residues. The V gene lost 1 base and the J gene lost 0 bases, with 9 bases spanning the gap.

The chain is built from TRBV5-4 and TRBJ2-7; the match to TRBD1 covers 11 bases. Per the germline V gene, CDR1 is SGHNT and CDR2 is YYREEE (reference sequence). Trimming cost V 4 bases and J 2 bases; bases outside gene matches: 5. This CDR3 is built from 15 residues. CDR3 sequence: CASSPGQGAAYEQYF. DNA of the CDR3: TGTGCCAGCAGCCCAGGACAGGGGGCCGCCTACGAGCAGTACTTC.

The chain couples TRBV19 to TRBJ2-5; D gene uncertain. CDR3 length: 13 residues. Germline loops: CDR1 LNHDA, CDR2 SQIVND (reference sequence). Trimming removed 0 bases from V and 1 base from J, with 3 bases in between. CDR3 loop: CASSIEAQETQYF. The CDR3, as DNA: TGTGCCAGTAGTATAGAGGCCCAAGAGACCCAGTACTTC.